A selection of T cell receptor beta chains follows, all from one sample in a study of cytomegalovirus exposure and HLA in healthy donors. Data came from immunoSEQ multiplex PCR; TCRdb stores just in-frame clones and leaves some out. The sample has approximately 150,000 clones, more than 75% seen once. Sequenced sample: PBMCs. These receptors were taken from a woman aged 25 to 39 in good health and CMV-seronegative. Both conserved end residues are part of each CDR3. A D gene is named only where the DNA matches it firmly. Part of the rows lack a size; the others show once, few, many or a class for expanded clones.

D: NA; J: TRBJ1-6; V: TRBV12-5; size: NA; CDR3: CASVGDTNSPLHF; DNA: TGTGCTAGTGTGGGAGATACGAATTCACCCCTCCACTTT
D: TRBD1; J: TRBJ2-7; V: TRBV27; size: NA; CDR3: CASSSPGTATYEQYF; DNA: TGTGCCAGCAGTTCCCCCGGGACAGCTACCTACGAGCAGTACTTC
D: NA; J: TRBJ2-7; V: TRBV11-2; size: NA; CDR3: CASSLIRDTSSYEQYF; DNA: TGTGCCAGCAGCCTTATCCGGGACACAAGCTCCTACGAGCAGTACTTC
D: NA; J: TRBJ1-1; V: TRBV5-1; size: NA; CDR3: CASSLGQGIDGTEAFF; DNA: TGCGCCAGCAGCTTGGGTCAGGGGATTGATGGCACTGAAGCTTTCTTT
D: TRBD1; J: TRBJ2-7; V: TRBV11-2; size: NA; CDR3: CASSSLGGIYEQYF; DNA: TGTGCCAGCAGCTCTCTAGGGGGCATATACGAGCAGTACTTC
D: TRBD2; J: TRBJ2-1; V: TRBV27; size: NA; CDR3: CASSLSAGGGQFF; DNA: TGTGCCAGCAGTTTATCAGCGGGGGGTGGGCAGTTCTTC
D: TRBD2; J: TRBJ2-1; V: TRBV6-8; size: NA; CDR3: CASSPGLAGYYNEQFF; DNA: TGTGCCAGCAGTCCCGGACTAGCGGGGTATTACAATGAGCAGTTCTTC
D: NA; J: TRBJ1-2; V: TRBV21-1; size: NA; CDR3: CASSKALGGGSSYGYTF; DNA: TGTGCCAGCAGCAAAGCGCTCGGAGGGGGCTCGTCCTATGGCTACACCTTC
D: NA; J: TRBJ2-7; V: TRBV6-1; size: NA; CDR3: CASRRTDNYEQYF; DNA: TGTGCCAGCAGAAGGACAGACAACTACGAGCAGTACTTC
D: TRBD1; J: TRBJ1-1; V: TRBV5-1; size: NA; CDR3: CASSLTGGEVWNTEAFF; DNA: TGCGCCAGCAGCTTGACAGGGGGAGAAGTATGGAACACTGAAGCTTTCTTT
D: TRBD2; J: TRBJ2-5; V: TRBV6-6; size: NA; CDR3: CASLGGETQYF; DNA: TGTGCCAGCCTGGGGGGGGAGACCCAGTACTTC
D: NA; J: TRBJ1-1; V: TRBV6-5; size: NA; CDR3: CASSYSQGYAEAFF; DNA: TGTGCCAGCAGTTACTCGCAGGGCTACGCTGAAGCTTTCTTT
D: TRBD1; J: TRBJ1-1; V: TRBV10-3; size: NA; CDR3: CAIKRDSLNTEAFF; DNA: TGTGCCATCAAGAGGGACAGCTTGAACACTGAAGCTTTCTTT
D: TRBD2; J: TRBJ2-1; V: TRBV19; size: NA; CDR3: CASSSLGLAMEDEQFF; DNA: TGTGCCAGTAGTTCCTTGGGACTAGCCATGGAAGATGAGCAGTTCTTC
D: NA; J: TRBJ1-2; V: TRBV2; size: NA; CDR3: CASSEISGVNGYTF; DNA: TGTGCCAGCAGCGAAATTTCAGGGGTAAATGGCTACACCTTC
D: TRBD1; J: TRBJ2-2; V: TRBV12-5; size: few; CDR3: CARQGDTGELFF; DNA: TGTGCTAGACAGGGGGACACCGGGGAGCTGTTTTTT
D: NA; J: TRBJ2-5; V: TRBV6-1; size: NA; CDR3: CASSETRQETQYF; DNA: TGTGCCAGCAGTGAGACAAGGCAAGAGACCCAGTACTTC
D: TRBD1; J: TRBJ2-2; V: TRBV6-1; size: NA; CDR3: CASSANPFRQGVTGELFF; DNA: TGTGCCAGCAGTGCCAACCCCTTCCGACAGGGGGTAACCGGGGAGCTGTTTTTT
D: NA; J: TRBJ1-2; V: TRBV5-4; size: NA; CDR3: CASSRIGEGGYTF; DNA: TGTGCCAGCAGCCGGATCGGGGAGGGGGGCTACACCTTC
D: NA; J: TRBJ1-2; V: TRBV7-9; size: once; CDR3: CASSFVEGVSYGYTF; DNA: TGTGCCAGCAGCTTTGTCGAGGGGGTTTCCTATGGCTACACCTTC
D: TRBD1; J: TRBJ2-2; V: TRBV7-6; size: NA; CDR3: CASSTRGIVDGQGANTGELFF; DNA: TGTGCCAGCAGCACCCGAGGGATAGTAGACGGACAGGGCGCGAACACCGGGGAGCTGTTTTTT
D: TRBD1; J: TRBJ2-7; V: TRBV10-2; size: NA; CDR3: CASSQYRDRDYEQYF; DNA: TGCGCCAGCAGTCAATACCGGGACAGGGACTACGAGCAGTACTTC
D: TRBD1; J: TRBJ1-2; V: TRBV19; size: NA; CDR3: CASSMPGTGDMYGYTF; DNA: TGTGCCAGTAGTATGCCAGGGACAGGGGATATGTATGGCTACACCTTC
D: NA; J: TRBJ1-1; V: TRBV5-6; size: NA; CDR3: CASSPIGGSEAFF; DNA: TGTGCCAGCAGCCCCATTGGGGGGTCTGAAGCTTTCTTT
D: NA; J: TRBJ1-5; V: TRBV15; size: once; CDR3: CATSRESEAGSNQPQHF; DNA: TGTGCCACCAGCAGAGAATCTGAGGCGGGGAGCAATCAGCCCCAGCATTTT
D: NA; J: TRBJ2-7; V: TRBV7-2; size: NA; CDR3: CASSLTGSGEQYF; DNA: TGTGCCAGCAGCTTAACAGGGTCGGGGGAGCAGTACTTC
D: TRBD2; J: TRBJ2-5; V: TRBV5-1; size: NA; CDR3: CASSLVQRGPQETQYF; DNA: TGCGCCAGCAGCTTGGTTCAGCGGGGGCCCCAAGAGACCCAGTACTTC
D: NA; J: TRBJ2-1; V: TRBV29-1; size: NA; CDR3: CSIVGGIYNEQFF; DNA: TGCAGCATTGTGGGGGGTATATACAATGAGCAGTTCTTC
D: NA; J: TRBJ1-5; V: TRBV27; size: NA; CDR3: CASSDSFNQPQHF; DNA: TGTGCCAGCAGCGACAGTTTCAATCAGCCCCAGCATTTT
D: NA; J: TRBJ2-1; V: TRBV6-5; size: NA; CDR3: CASSPAVTYNEQFF; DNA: TGTGCCAGCAGTCCTGCAGTCACCTACAATGAGCAGTTCTTC
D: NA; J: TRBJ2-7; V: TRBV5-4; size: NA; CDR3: CASSLDFYEQYF; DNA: TGTGCCAGCAGCTTGGACTTTTACGAGCAGTACTTC
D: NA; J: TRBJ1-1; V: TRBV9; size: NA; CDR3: CASSVDTLGTEAFF; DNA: TGTGCCAGCAGCGTAGACACCCTCGGGACTGAAGCTTTCTTT
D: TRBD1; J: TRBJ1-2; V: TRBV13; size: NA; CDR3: CASSSRDRSNYGYTF; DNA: TGTGCCAGCAGTTCACGGGACAGGTCAAACTATGGCTACACCTTC
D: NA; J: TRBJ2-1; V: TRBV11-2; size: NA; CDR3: CASSLDLRWAGTYNEQFF; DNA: TGTGCCAGCAGCTTAGACCTACGGTGGGCAGGTACCTACAATGAGCAGTTCTTC
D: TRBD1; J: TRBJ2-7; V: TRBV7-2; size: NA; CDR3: CASSLGTGPTYEQYF; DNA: TGTGCCAGCAGCTTAGGGACAGGGCCCACCTACGAGCAGTACTTC
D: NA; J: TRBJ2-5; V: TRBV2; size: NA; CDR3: CASSDEETQYF; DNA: TGTGCCAGCAGTGACGAAGAGACCCAGTACTTC
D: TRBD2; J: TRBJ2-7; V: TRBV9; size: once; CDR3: CASSVSPSVGGLFGEQYF; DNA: TGTGCCAGCAGCGTATCCCCATCCGTCGGGGGGTTATTTGGCGAGCAGTACTTC
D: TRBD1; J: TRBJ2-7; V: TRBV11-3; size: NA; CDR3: CASSLLYRDRSYEQYF; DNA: TGTGCCAGCAGCTTATTATATCGGGACAGATCTTACGAGCAGTACTTC
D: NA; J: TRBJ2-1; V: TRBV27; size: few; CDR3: CASSSAGWGGGDEQFF; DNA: TGTGCCAGCAGCTCAGCAGGGTGGGGGGGCGGGGATGAGCAGTTCTTC
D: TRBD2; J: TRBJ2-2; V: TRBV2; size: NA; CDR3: CASSEGQGLLTGELFF; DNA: TGTGCCAGCAGTGAGGGCCAGGGACTATTAACCGGGGAGCTGTTTTTT